A selection of T cell receptor beta chains follows, all from one sample in a study of graft-versus-host responses after intestinal transplantation. The table came from immunoSEQ multiplex PCR; TCRdb's copy has only in-frame clones and leaves some out. The sample lists 75,000 to 100,000 clones; roughly 91% were seen once. Their cognate antigens are unknown. The sample here was unstimulated CD4+ T cells sorted from spleen or lymph node cells, taken before transplant. These TCRs come from a human donor who was the organ donor for an intestinal transplant. Both conserved end residues are part of each CDR3. The order of the fields is D gene, clone size, V gene, J gene, CDR3 protein, CDR3 DNA. A D gene is named only where the DNA matches it firmly. Clone size appears in some rows only: once, few, many, or a class for an expanded clone.

d_gene: .; abundance: .; v_gene: TRBV6-1; j_gene: TRBJ2-6; CDR3aa: CASSGEYGANVLTF; CDR3nt: TGTGCCAGCAGCGGGGAGTATGGGGCCAACGTCCTGACTTTC
d_gene: .; abundance: .; v_gene: TRBV14; j_gene: TRBJ2-6; CDR3aa: CASSRVRQISGANVLTF; CDR3nt: TGTGCCAGCAGCCGGGTCAGACAGATCTCTGGGGCCAACGTCCTGACTTTC
d_gene: .; abundance: .; v_gene: TRBV18; j_gene: TRBJ1-2; CDR3aa: CASSPPNRANDYGYTF; CDR3nt: TGTGCCAGCTCACCACCCAACAGGGCTAATGACTATGGCTACACCTTC
d_gene: TRBD2; abundance: once; v_gene: TRBV18; j_gene: TRBJ2-7; CDR3aa: CASSAVRGLAHYEQYF; CDR3nt: TGTGCCAGCTCAGCCGTTCGGGGACTAGCGCACTACGAGCAGTACTTC
d_gene: .; abundance: .; v_gene: TRBV28; j_gene: TRBJ1-3; CDR3aa: CASSTHGGLNTIYF; CDR3nt: TGTGCCAGCAGTACCCACGGGGGGCTAAACACCATATATTTT
d_gene: TRBD1; abundance: .; v_gene: TRBV4-2; j_gene: TRBJ1-1; CDR3aa: CASTRQGGSTEAFF; CDR3nt: TGTGCCAGCACCAGACAGGGCGGCAGTACTGAAGCTTTCTTT
d_gene: .; abundance: .; v_gene: TRBV5-3; j_gene: TRBJ2-1; CDR3aa: CARRMDIQSYNEQFF; CDR3nt: TGTGCCAGAAGAATGGACATCCAGTCCTACAATGAGCAGTTCTTC
d_gene: .; abundance: .; v_gene: TRBV7-3; j_gene: TRBJ2-2; CDR3aa: CASSPDTGELFF; CDR3nt: TGTGCCAGCAGCCCAGACACCGGGGAGCTGTTTTTT
d_gene: TRBD1; abundance: .; v_gene: TRBV25-1; j_gene: TRBJ2-7; CDR3aa: CASRIQGAFGEQYF; CDR3nt: TGTGCCAGCCGAATACAGGGGGCGTTTGGCGAGCAGTACTTC
d_gene: TRBD2; abundance: .; v_gene: TRBV18; j_gene: TRBJ2-7; CDR3aa: CASSPQMGGVKSYEQYF; CDR3nt: TGTGCCAGCTCACCTCAGATGGGAGGGGTTAAGTCCTACGAGCAGTACTTC
d_gene: .; abundance: .; v_gene: TRBV6-5; j_gene: TRBJ2-2; CDR3aa: CASSRRTVGTGELFF; CDR3nt: TGTGCCAGCAGCCGGAGGACAGTCGGTACCGGGGAGCTGTTTTTT
d_gene: .; abundance: .; v_gene: TRBV12-5; j_gene: TRBJ2-3; CDR3aa: CASGSYSTDTQYF; CDR3nt: TGTGCTAGTGGTTCCTACAGCACAGATACGCAGTATTTT
d_gene: TRBD1; abundance: .; v_gene: TRBV6-1; j_gene: TRBJ1-2; CDR3aa: CASSWTGKDYGYTF; CDR3nt: TGTGCCAGCAGTTGGACAGGGAAGGACTATGGCTACACCTTC
d_gene: .; abundance: .; v_gene: TRBV4-1; j_gene: TRBJ2-2; CDR3aa: CASSQAAFGGLPGELFF; CDR3nt: TGCGCCAGCAGCCAAGCCGCTTTCGGGGGGCTTCCCGGGGAGCTGTTTTTT
d_gene: TRBD1; abundance: .; v_gene: TRBV4-2; j_gene: TRBJ1-1; CDR3aa: CASSQFRPGQGASGSGTEAFF; CDR3nt: TGTGCCAGCAGCCAATTTCGTCCGGGACAGGGGGCGTCGGGCAGCGGAACTGAAGCTTTCTTT
d_gene: TRBD1; abundance: .; v_gene: TRBV27; j_gene: TRBJ1-2; CDR3aa: CASSLHPGQGMSYTF; CDR3nt: TGTGCCAGCAGTCTACACCCGGGACAGGGGATGAGCTACACCTTC
d_gene: .; abundance: .; v_gene: TRBV29-1; j_gene: TRBJ2-5; CDR3aa: CSVGYRAQETQYF; CDR3nt: TGCAGCGTTGGATACAGGGCCCAAGAGACCCAGTACTTC
d_gene: .; abundance: .; v_gene: TRBV18; j_gene: TRBJ1-1; CDR3aa: CASSDSRILAEAFF; CDR3nt: TGTGCCAGCTCAGACAGTCGGATTTTGGCTGAAGCTTTCTTT
d_gene: TRBD1; abundance: .; v_gene: TRBV19; j_gene: TRBJ2-6; CDR3aa: CASSIQGATGANVLTF; CDR3nt: TGTGCCAGTAGTATACAGGGGGCTACTGGGGCCAACGTCCTGACTTTC
d_gene: .; abundance: once; v_gene: TRBV7-9; j_gene: TRBJ2-2; CDR3aa: CASSSSSGELFF; CDR3nt: TGTGCCAGCAGCAGTAGCTCCGGGGAGCTGTTTTTT
d_gene: .; abundance: once; v_gene: TRBV7-2; j_gene: TRBJ1-5; CDR3aa: CASSLDSGDQPQHF; CDR3nt: TGTGCCAGCAGCTTAGATTCGGGGGATCAGCCCCAGCATTTT
d_gene: TRBD1; abundance: .; v_gene: TRBV6-5; j_gene: TRBJ2-7; CDR3aa: CVSSYIGQGNYEQYF; CDR3nt: TGTGTCAGCAGTTACATCGGACAGGGAAACTACGAGCAGTACTTC
d_gene: .; abundance: .; v_gene: TRBV4-1; j_gene: TRBJ1-6; CDR3aa: CASSHNSYNSPLHF; CDR3nt: TGCGCCAGCAGCCACAACTCCTATAATTCACCCCTCCACTTT
d_gene: TRBD1; abundance: .; v_gene: TRBV7-9; j_gene: TRBJ2-5; CDR3aa: CASSRRTGGEETQYF; CDR3nt: TGTGCCAGCAGCCGCAGGACAGGGGGGGAAGAGACCCAGTACTTC
d_gene: .; abundance: .; v_gene: TRBV6-5; j_gene: TRBJ1-6; CDR3aa: CASSFQGNNSPLHF; CDR3nt: TGTGCCAGCAGTTTCCAGGGGAATAATTCACCCCTCCACTTT
d_gene: TRBD2; abundance: .; v_gene: TRBV4-3; j_gene: TRBJ2-6; CDR3aa: CASSPGGREANVLTF; CDR3nt: TGCGCCAGCAGCCCCGGGGGGAGGGAGGCCAACGTCCTGACTTTC
d_gene: .; abundance: .; v_gene: TRBV7-9; j_gene: TRBJ2-2; CDR3aa: CASSLLQGDTGELFF; CDR3nt: TGTGCCAGCAGCTTATTACAGGGTGACACCGGGGAGCTGTTTTTT
d_gene: .; abundance: once; v_gene: TRBV30; j_gene: TRBJ1-2; CDR3aa: CAWSAGGPGYTF; CDR3nt: TGTGCCTGGAGTGCCGGGGGTCCTGGCTACACCTTC
d_gene: .; abundance: .; v_gene: TRBV18; j_gene: TRBJ2-2; CDR3aa: CASSQGVPGELFF; CDR3nt: TGTGCCAGCTCACAAGGGGTCCCCGGGGAGCTGTTTTTT
d_gene: .; abundance: few; v_gene: TRBV4-1; j_gene: TRBJ2-1; CDR3aa: CASSLRTDSTYNEQFF; CDR3nt: TGCGCCAGCAGCCTACGGACAGATTCTACCTACAATGAGCAGTTCTTC
d_gene: TRBD1; abundance: .; v_gene: TRBV6-5; j_gene: TRBJ1-3; CDR3aa: CASSQGGTSGNTIYF; CDR3nt: TGTGCCAGCAGTCAAGGGGGCACCTCTGGAAACACCATATATTTT
d_gene: TRBD1; abundance: .; v_gene: TRBV5-4; j_gene: TRBJ2-5; CDR3aa: CASSPGQQETQYF; CDR3nt: TGTGCCAGCAGCCCGGGACAGCAAGAGACCCAGTACTTC
d_gene: TRBD1; abundance: once; v_gene: TRBV7-9; j_gene: TRBJ2-1; CDR3aa: CASSSHRGEQFF; CDR3nt: TGTGCCAGCAGCTCTCACAGGGGTGAGCAGTTCTTC
d_gene: TRBD2; abundance: .; v_gene: TRBV7-3; j_gene: TRBJ2-3; CDR3aa: CASSLLAGDTQYF; CDR3nt: TGTGCCAGCAGCTTGCTAGCGGGAGATACGCAGTATTTT
d_gene: TRBD2; abundance: .; v_gene: TRBV10-1; j_gene: TRBJ2-3; CDR3aa: CASSFGGADTQYF; CDR3nt: TGCGCCAGCAGTTTCGGGGGGGCGGATACGCAGTATTTT
d_gene: TRBD1; abundance: .; v_gene: TRBV6-1; j_gene: TRBJ1-2; CDR3aa: CASRNTGGDYGYTF; CDR3nt: TGTGCCAGCAGAAACACAGGGGGCGACTATGGCTACACCTTC
d_gene: TRBD2; abundance: .; v_gene: TRBV4-3; j_gene: TRBJ2-5; CDR3aa: CASSQGIAGGHKTQYF; CDR3nt: TGCGCCAGCAGCCAGGGTATAGCGGGGGGGCACAAGACCCAGTACTTC
d_gene: TRBD1; abundance: .; v_gene: TRBV30; j_gene: TRBJ2-7; CDR3aa: CAWRAGQGVLKQYF; CDR3nt: TGTGCCTGGAGGGCGGGACAGGGGGTGTTGAAGCAGTACTTC
d_gene: .; abundance: .; v_gene: TRBV28; j_gene: TRBJ2-5; CDR3aa: CASKRWSQETQYF; CDR3nt: TGTGCCAGCAAACGTTGGAGTCAAGAGACCCAGTACTTC
d_gene: .; abundance: .; v_gene: TRBV19; j_gene: TRBJ2-4; CDR3aa: CASNGRQGSRLKNIQYF; CDR3nt: TGTGCCAGTAACGGCCGTCAGGGCTCTCGCCTAAAAAACATTCAGTACTTC
d_gene: TRBD1; abundance: .; v_gene: TRBV4-1; j_gene: TRBJ2-5; CDR3aa: CASSQLPGQWETQYF; CDR3nt: TGCGCCAGCAGCCAATTACCGGGACAGTGGGAGACCCAGTACTTC
d_gene: .; abundance: .; v_gene: TRBV6-6; j_gene: TRBJ1-5; CDR3aa: CASSYWDISNQPQHF; CDR3nt: TGTGCCAGCAGTTACTGGGACATTAGCAATCAGCCCCAGCATTTT
d_gene: .; abundance: .; v_gene: TRBV6-1; j_gene: TRBJ2-6; CDR3aa: CASRQGSGANVLTF; CDR3nt: TGTGCCAGCAGACAGGGCTCAGGGGCCAACGTCCTGACTTTC
d_gene: TRBD1; abundance: .; v_gene: TRBV28; j_gene: TRBJ1-4; CDR3aa: CASSTLKGQGLEKLFF; CDR3nt: TGTGCCAGCAGCACCCTAAAGGGACAGGGCCTTGAAAAACTGTTTTTT
d_gene: TRBD2; abundance: .; v_gene: TRBV11-3; j_gene: TRBJ2-3; CDR3aa: CASSLTSGGSTDTQYF; CDR3nt: TGTGCCAGCAGCTTAACTAGCGGGGGGAGCACAGATACGCAGTATTTT
d_gene: TRBD2; abundance: .; v_gene: TRBV5-4; j_gene: TRBJ2-3; CDR3aa: CASSSRTSGDNTDTQYF; CDR3nt: TGTGCCAGCAGCTCCCGGACTAGCGGGGATAACACAGATACGCAGTATTTT
d_gene: .; abundance: .; v_gene: TRBV9; j_gene: TRBJ2-5; CDR3aa: CASSVGSGGVGETQYF; CDR3nt: TGTGCCAGCAGCGTAGGCAGTGGAGGGGTGGGAGAGACCCAGTACTTC
d_gene: .; abundance: .; v_gene: TRBV7-9; j_gene: TRBJ1-1; CDR3aa: CASSSSDRILVTEAFF; CDR3nt: TGTGCCAGCAGCTCCTCCGACAGGATCCTGGTTACTGAAGCTTTCTTT
d_gene: .; abundance: .; v_gene: TRBV9; j_gene: TRBJ1-3; CDR3aa: CASSARGSSGNTIYF; CDR3nt: TGTGCCAGCAGCGCCCGTGGTAGTTCTGGAAACACCATATATTTT
d_gene: TRBD2; abundance: .; v_gene: TRBV5-4; j_gene: TRBJ2-7; CDR3aa: CASSLGEPGGGLYEQYF; CDR3nt: TGTGCCAGCAGCTTGGGTGAACCGGGGGGGGGCCTATACGAGCAGTACTTC
d_gene: .; abundance: .; v_gene: TRBV5-8; j_gene: TRBJ1-2; CDR3aa: CASSLVETIYGYTF; CDR3nt: TGTGCCAGCAGCTTGGTAGAGACAATCTATGGCTACACCTTC
d_gene: .; abundance: .; v_gene: TRBV5-1; j_gene: TRBJ2-2; CDR3aa: CASSSGSSYPGELFF; CDR3nt: TGCGCCAGCAGCTCTGGGAGTTCTTACCCCGGGGAGCTGTTTTTT
d_gene: .; abundance: .; v_gene: TRBV10-3; j_gene: TRBJ2-7; CDR3aa: CAIREDSEQYF; CDR3nt: TGTGCCATCAGGGAGGACAGCGAGCAGTACTTC
d_gene: TRBD2; abundance: .; v_gene: TRBV28; j_gene: TRBJ2-2; CDR3aa: CASSLLLAGGRRTGELFF; CDR3nt: TGTGCCAGCAGTTTACTCCTAGCGGGGGGGCGGCGCACCGGGGAGCTGTTTTTT
d_gene: .; abundance: .; v_gene: TRBV30; j_gene: TRBJ1-1; CDR3aa: CATLGFGWTEAFF; CDR3nt: TGTGCCACCCTCGGGTTCGGTTGGACTGAAGCTTTCTTT
d_gene: .; abundance: once; v_gene: TRBV18; j_gene: TRBJ1-3; CDR3aa: CASSPDGGNTIYF; CDR3nt: TGTGCCAGCTCACCAGACGGGGGAAACACCATATATTTT
d_gene: TRBD2; abundance: .; v_gene: TRBV6-1; j_gene: TRBJ2-1; CDR3aa: CASSLAGSSYNEQFF; CDR3nt: TGTGCCAGCAGCTTAGCGGGGAGCTCCTACAATGAGCAGTTCTTC
d_gene: .; abundance: .; v_gene: TRBV2; j_gene: TRBJ2-1; CDR3aa: CATALLLGAEQFF; CDR3nt: TGTGCCACCGCACTCCTTCTAGGGGCTGAGCAGTTCTTC
d_gene: .; abundance: once; v_gene: TRBV2; j_gene: TRBJ2-5; CDR3aa: CASSKQGKETQYF; CDR3nt: TGTGCCAGCAGTAAACAGGGAAAAGAGACCCAGTACTTC